This T cell receptor beta chain was recorded in a study of beta chain features in type 1 diabetes. As for the study in general: Sorted cell examination encompassed about 110,000,000 cells across all samples.

One heparinised draw, averaging around 120 mL, was taken per donor. General study findings and limits: There was no resolution here of whether HLA type influences TCRB rearrangement.

TCRB transcripts that were expressed got sequenced, as all of the isolated RNA had been reverse transcribed. Clones were read by immunoSEQ multiplex PCR, and TCRdb kept only the in-frame ones, dropping some. The table lists 680,000 or so clones, about a sixth of them singletons. Concerning this clone: The antigen is unknown.

The germline V and J ends were trimmed by 3 bases and 4 bases, with 9 bases remaining between them. Germline CDR1 is SQVTM and CDR2 is ANQGSEA. The CDR3 contains 13 residues. The sequence was collected from a man between 18 and 35 years old in good health. The V and J genes are TRBV29-1 and TRBJ2-2; possibly TRBD1 for D (5 bases). Material for sequencing was naive CD4+ T cells from blood. The CDR3 sequence: CSVDAGSTGELFF. CDR3 sequence (DNA): TGCAGCGTTGACGCAGGGTCCACCGGGGAGCTGTTTTTT.